This T cell receptor beta chain stems from a study of T cells in Graves' hyperthyroidism and ophthalmopathy. This clonotype showed up many times. These patients, aged 18 to 65, had recently diagnosed hyperthyroidism lasting under 2 months. Amplified regions were TCR beta CDR3 sequences from RNA transcripts. TCR CDR3 underwent first-round RT-PCR with the HTBI primer set. TCRdb passed the multiplex PCR reads through MiXCR, listing each CDR3 protein once. The sample holds a few hundred thousand distinct CDR3 sequences, under 20% seen once. Trimming took off 3 bases at V and 5 bases at J, with 10 bases between the two ends. The length of the CDR3 is 13 residues. Per germline, CDR1 SGHVS and CDR2 FQNEAQ.

The sample was blood. This chain uses TRBV7-8 with TRBJ1-2; possible D gene TRBD1, 5 bases. The origin of this receptor is a woman aged 18-35 years with Graves' hyperthyroidism. The DNA of the CDR3 is TGTGCCAGCAGCTTCTCCAGGGTTTATGGCTACACCTTC. It codes for CASSFSRVYGYTF.